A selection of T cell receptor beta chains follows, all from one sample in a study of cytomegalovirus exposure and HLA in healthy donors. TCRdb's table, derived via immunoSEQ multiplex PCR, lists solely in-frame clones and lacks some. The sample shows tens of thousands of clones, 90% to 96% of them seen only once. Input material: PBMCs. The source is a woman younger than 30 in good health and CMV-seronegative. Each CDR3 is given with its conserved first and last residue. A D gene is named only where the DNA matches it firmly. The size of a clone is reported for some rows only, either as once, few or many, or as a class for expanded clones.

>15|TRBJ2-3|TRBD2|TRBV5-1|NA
TGCGCCAGCAGCCCCCTAGCGGGATTAGCAGATACGCAGTATTTT
CASSPLAGLADTQYF
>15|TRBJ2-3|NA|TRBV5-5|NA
TGTGCCAGCAGCTTGGGGCGGGGTGGGGCAGATACGCAGTATTTT
CASSLGRGGADTQYF
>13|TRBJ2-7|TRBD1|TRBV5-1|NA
TGCGCCAGCACCGGGACAGACTCCTACGAGCAGTACTTC
CASTGTDSYEQYF
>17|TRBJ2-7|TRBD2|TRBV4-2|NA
TGTGCCAGCAGCCAAGTTTTGCGAGCGGGAGGCCTCTACGAGCAGTACTTC
CASSQVLRAGGLYEQYF
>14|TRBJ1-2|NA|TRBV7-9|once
TGTGCCAGCAGCTTAGTATACAGGGACTATGGCTACACCTTC
CASSLVYRDYGYTF
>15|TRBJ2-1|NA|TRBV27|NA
TGTGCCAGCAGCACGAGAACCGGGACAAACAATGAGCAGTTCTTC
CASSTRTGTNNEQFF
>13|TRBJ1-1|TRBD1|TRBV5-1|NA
TGCGCCAGCAGCGAGGACAGGGGGCGGGTGGCTTTCTTT
CASSEDRGRVAFF
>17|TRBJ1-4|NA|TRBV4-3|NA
TGCGCCAGCAGCCAAGGGGGCAGGCGTGCAACTAATGAAAAACTGTTTTTT
CASSQGGRRATNEKLFF
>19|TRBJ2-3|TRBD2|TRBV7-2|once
TGTGCCAGCAGCTTACCCCGGAGTAGCGGGGGGCTTAGCACAGATACGCAGTATTTT
CASSLPRSSGGLSTDTQYF
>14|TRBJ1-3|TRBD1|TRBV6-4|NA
TGTGCCAGCAGCGACAGGGGGCATCTAAACACCATATATTTT
CASSDRGHLNTIYF
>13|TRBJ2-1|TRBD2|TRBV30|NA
TGTGCCTGGAGTCCCACTAGCGCCCGAGGCCCGTTCTTC
CAWSPTSARGPFF
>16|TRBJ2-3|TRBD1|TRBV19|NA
TGTGCCAGTAGCACCGGGACAGGGGGATTGGGTGGTACGCAGTATTTT
CASSTGTGGLGGTQYF
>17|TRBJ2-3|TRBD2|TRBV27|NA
TGTGCCAGCAGTTTATCTCTCGCGGGAGCCGGCACAGATACGCAGTATTTT
CASSLSLAGAGTDTQYF
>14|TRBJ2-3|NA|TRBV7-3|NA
TGTGCCAGCAGCCGGCGGGGAGACACAGATACGCAGTATTTT
CASSRRGDTDTQYF
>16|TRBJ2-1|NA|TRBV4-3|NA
TGCGCCAGCAGCCCCCAGGGGCAGGGTTCCTACAATGAGCAGTTCTTC
CASSPQGQGSYNEQFF
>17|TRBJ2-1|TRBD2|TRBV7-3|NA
TGTGCCAGCAGCTTAACTGGGACTAGCGGCTCCTACAATGAGCAGTTCTTC
CASSLTGTSGSYNEQFF
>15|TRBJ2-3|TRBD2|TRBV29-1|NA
TGCAGCGTTGCGATCACTAGCGCCCGCACAGATACGCAGTATTTT
CSVAITSARTDTQYF
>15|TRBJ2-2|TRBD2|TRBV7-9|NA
TGTGCCAGCAGCCGCAAAGCGGGAGGCACCGGGGAGCTGTTTTTT
CASSRKAGGTGELFF
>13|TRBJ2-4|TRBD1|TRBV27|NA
TGTGCCAGCAGTTTATCCCCGGGGACAGGGCAGTACTTC
CASSLSPGTGQYF
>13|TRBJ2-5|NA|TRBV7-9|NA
TGTGCCAGCAGCTTAGTGGGGGCCCCGGAGCAGTACTTC
CASSLVGAPEQYF
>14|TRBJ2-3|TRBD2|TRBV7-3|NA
TGTGCCAGCAGCCCGGGGGGGCCGACTGATACGCAGTATTTT
CASSPGGPTDTQYF
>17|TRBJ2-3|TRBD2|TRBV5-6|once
TGTGCCAGCAGCTTCCGACTAGCGGGAACGGGTACAGATACGCAGTATTTT
CASSFRLAGTGTDTQYF
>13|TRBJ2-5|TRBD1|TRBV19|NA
TGTGCCAGCCTCGACAGGGCCGAAGAGACCCAGTACTTC
CASLDRAEETQYF
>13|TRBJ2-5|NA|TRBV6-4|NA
TGTGCCAGCAGTGAGGGGCAGGGGACGGCCCAGTACTTC
CASSEGQGTAQYF
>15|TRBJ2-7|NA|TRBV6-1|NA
TGTGCCAGCAGTGAAGCGCGGGTCAGAACCTACGAGCAGTACTTC
CASSEARVRTYEQYF
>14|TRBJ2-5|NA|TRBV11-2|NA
TGTGCCAGCAGCCCCCTGGGGGCGCGAGAGACCCAGTACTTC
CASSPLGARETQYF
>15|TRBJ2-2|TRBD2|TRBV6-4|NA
TGTGCCAGCAGTGAAGGACTAGCGTTCACCGGGGAGCTGTTTTTT
CASSEGLAFTGELFF
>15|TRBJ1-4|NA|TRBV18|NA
TGTGCCAGCTCACCTGCGGACTGGTCCGAGGAAAAACTGTTTTTT
CASSPADWSEEKLFF
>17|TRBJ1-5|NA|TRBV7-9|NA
TGTGCCAGCAGCTTAGCCCACCCGGGGTACAGCAATCAGCCCCAGCATTTT
CASSLAHPGYSNQPQHF
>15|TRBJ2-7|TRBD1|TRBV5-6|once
TGTGCCAGCAGCTTGGGGGGACAGGGGGCCTACGAGCAGTACTTC
CASSLGGQGAYEQYF
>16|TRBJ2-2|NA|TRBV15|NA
TGTGCCACCAGCAGAGATTGGTTGGCCTCCACCGGGGAGCTGTTTTTT
CATSRDWLASTGELFF
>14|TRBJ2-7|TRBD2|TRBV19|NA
TGTGCCAGTAGCCCACTAGCGGCCCCCTACGAGCAGTACTTC
CASSPLAAPYEQYF
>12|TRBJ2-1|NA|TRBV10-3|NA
TGTGCCATCAGTGATGGGGCGGACCAGCAGTTCTTC
CAISDGADQQFF
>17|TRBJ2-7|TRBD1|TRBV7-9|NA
TGTGCCAGCAGCTGGGGGATTGGGACAGGGGATTTGGGCGAGCAGTACTTC
CASSWGIGTGDLGEQYF
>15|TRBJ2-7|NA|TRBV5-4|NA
TGTGCCAGCAGCCGGGGGTCAGGGGGTACCTACGAGCAGTACTTC
CASSRGSGGTYEQYF
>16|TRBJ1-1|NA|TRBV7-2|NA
TGTGCCAGCAGCTTAGCACAGGGACGGCTGGGCACTGAAGCTTTCTTT
CASSLAQGRLGTEAFF
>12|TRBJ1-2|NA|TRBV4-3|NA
TGCGCCAGCAGCCAAGAGGCGGGGCGCTACACCTTC
CASSQEAGRYTF
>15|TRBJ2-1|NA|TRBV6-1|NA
TGTGCCAGCAAACAAATCCCCGGGACTTCGGGTGAGCAGTTCTTC
CASKQIPGTSGEQFF
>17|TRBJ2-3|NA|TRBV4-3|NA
TGCGCCAGCAGCCAAGATACGTTAGAAGGGGAGGCAGATACGCAGTATTTT
CASSQDTLEGEADTQYF
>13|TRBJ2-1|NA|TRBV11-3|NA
TGTGCCAGCAGCTTAGATCTTGGGCATGAGCAGTTCTTC
CASSLDLGHEQFF
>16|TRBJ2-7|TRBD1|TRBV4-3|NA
TGCGCCAGCAGCCAAGCGGAGGGACAGGGGGCCTACGAGCAGTACTTC
CASSQAEGQGAYEQYF
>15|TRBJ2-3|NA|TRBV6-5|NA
TGTGCCAGCAGTTATCTGGCGGAGAGCACAGATACGCAGTATTTT
CASSYLAESTDTQYF
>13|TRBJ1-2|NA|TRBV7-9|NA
TGTGCCAGCAGCCCAGGCCCCGGGGGTGGCTACACCTTC
CASSPGPGGGYTF
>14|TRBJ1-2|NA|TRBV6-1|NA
TGTGCCACCTCCGGCCAGGGGAGGGGATATGGCTACACCTTC
CATSGQGRGYGYTF
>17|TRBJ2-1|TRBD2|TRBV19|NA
TGTGCCAGTAGTATTCCGGGACTAGCGGGGGCGTACAATGAGCAGTTCTTC
CASSIPGLAGAYNEQFF
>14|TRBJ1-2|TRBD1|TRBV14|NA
TGTGCCAGCAGGAGAACAGGGGGCGGATATGGCTACACCTTC
CASRRTGGGYGYTF
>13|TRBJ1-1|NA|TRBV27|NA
TGTGCCAGCAGTTTGGGCAGGAGGACTGAAGCTTTCTTT
CASSLGRRTEAFF
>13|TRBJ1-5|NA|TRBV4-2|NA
TGTGCCAGCAGCCTGAGGAATGATCAGCCCCAGCATTTT
CASSLRNDQPQHF
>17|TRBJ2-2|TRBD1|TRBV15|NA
TGTGCCACCAGCAGACCCCGGGACAGGGGGCGCACCGGGGAGCTGTTTTTT
CATSRPRDRGRTGELFF
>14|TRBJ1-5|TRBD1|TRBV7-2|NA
TGTGCCAGCAGCTTAACAGGGGGCAATCAGCCCCAGCATTTT
CASSLTGGNQPQHF
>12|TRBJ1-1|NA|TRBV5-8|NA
TGTGCCAGCAGCCTAAGGCACGGAGCGGCTTTCTTT
CASSLRHGAAFF
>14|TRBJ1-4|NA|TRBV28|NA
TGTGCCAGCAGTTTAGGAGCGGGACGGGAAAAACTGTTTTTT
CASSLGAGREKLFF
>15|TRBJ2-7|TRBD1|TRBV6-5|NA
TGTGCCAGCAGTTACTCGTCAGGGGGCGTCTACGAGCAGTACTTC
CASSYSSGGVYEQYF
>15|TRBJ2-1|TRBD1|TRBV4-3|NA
TGCGCCAGCAGCCACCGACAGGGTCCCTACAATGAGCAGTTCTTC
CASSHRQGPYNEQFF